The TCR beta chain under discussion was sequenced for a study of cytomegalovirus exposure and HLA in healthy donors. Primers included in the PCR were 60 Vbeta and 13 Jbeta primers. Authors' methods: A later analysis tallied roughly 77 million unique TCR beta chains, 8.5 million to 11 million of them shared. The assay was immunoSEQ multiplex PCR, and TCRdb's table has in-frame clones only and misses some. That table is the source of V, J and clone size, and D and trimming were worked out from the DNA. The data contain 50,000 or so clones, about four fifths of them singletons. Germline V gene lookup returns CDR1 SEHNR and CDR2 FQNEAQ (reference sequence). This CDR3 has 15 amino acids. V dropped 5 bases and J dropped 4; count of bases not matched to a gene: 7. Regarding this clone: What it binds is unknown.

Study-wide results and caveats: Testing in vitro showed a few CMV-associated chains specific for CMV antigens. Prediction of most subjects' HLA-A and HLA-B alleles by TCR beta sequences was reportedly accurate. Associated with cytomegalovirus, according to the listing, were 170 or so TCR beta chains.

What was sequenced was PBMCs. The sequence came from a boy aged 10-17 years in good health and CMV-seropositive. This chain joins TRBV7-9 and TRBJ2-2; 7 bases agree with TRBD2. The CDR3 sequence: CASSLTGLLTGELFF. The CDR3 coding sequence is TGTGCCAGCAGCCTGACGGGACTACTCACCGGGGAGCTGTTTTTT.